Reported below is one TCR beta chain. Its antigen is still unknown. This specimen belongs to a study of T cell responses to AZD1222 COVID-19 vaccine. Study-level findings and limits: The donor cohort was predominantly white British with a female majority, and clonal diversity may have been underestimated.

Researchers grouped second doses given at about 4 or about 12 weeks into one pool. The protocol was immunoSEQ multiplex PCR, while the TCRdb copy is restricted to in-frame clones and leaves out a portion. The sample lists 100,000 to 150,000 clones; 80% to 95% were seen once. Trimming cost V 6 bases and J 6 bases; bases outside gene matches: 7. Germline V gene lookup returns CDR1 SNHLY and CDR2 FYNNEI. The CDR3 spans 14 residues. The sequence was obtained from an adult who received the AZD1222 COVID-19 vaccine. The starting material was peripheral blood, obtained 28 days after the second AZD1222 dose. This chain links TRBV2 with TRBJ1-5, with TRBD1 matching over 8 bases. In DNA, the CDR3 is TGTGCCAGCAGAGACAGGGGTGGGGGTCAGCCCCAGCATTTT. Amino acid sequence: CASRDRGGGQPQHF.